This T cell receptor (beta chain) was retrieved from a study of radiotherapy plus CTLA-4 blockade in lung cancer. Of note for this clone: Its antigen is not known.

The J segment lost 6 bases and the V segment lost 0 bases, leaving 4 bases of the junction unmatched. The CDR3 runs to 14 residues. Germline V gene lookup returns CDR1 SGHRS and CDR2 YFSETQ. Only in-frame clones appear in the TCRdb table, and some are missing; sequencing was by immunoSEQ multiplex PCR. The data show approximately 50,000 clones, with 86% seen just once and roughly 17% held by the top ten. Findings and limits, study-wide: How blood T cell clones changed early, along with interferon-beta, reportedly forecast response best. After radiotherapy and ipilimumab, tumor-derived clones expanded in peripheral blood.

This chain connects TRBV5-1 to TRBJ2-3; 7 bases align to TRBD2. The sequenced sample was peripheral blood, obtained from a patient treated with radiotherapy plus ipilimumab. This TCR was sampled from a human donor with non-small cell lung cancer that progressed on radiotherapy plus ipilimumab. Some clones in this sample may be carry-over from other donors' samples. CDR3 bases: TGCGCCAGCAGCTTGGGCGGGAGTGGTGATACGCAGTATTTT. This encodes CASSLGGSGDTQYF.